This paragraph reports one T cell receptor (beta chain). The authors' processing: It was from reference gene primer amplification that nucleated cell counts were estimated. Produced via immunoSEQ multiplex PCR; TCRdb's table is partial and in-frame only. That table supplies the V and J calls and clone size; D and trimming were determined from the DNA. The table includes approximately 200,000 clones, roughly four fifths detected once. The CDR3 covers 19 residues. This entry is derived from a study of blood T cell repertoires in COVID-19. Study information: Samples taken during acute and convalescent COVID-19 were collected in the United States, Italy and Spain.

Sequenced material: PBMCs or T cells enriched from blood (not recorded which). The TCR was taken from a woman in her 40s with acute COVID-19. The chain joins TRBV12-1 to TRBJ1-5. TRBV12-1 is a pseudogene. CDR3 in amino acids: CASSSPNSGWVPANQPQHF. The CDR3, as DNA: TGTGCCAGCAGCTCCCCGAATTCGGGTTGGGTCCCTGCCAATCAGCCCCAGCATTTT.